This TCR beta chain was sequenced during a study of cytomegalovirus exposure and HLA in healthy donors. The repertoire was sequenced with immunoSEQ multiplex PCR; TCRdb's copy has only in-frame clones and lacks some. The table records about 75,000 clones, 85% of them present only once. This CDR3 region has 12 residues. Germline V gene lookup returns CDR1 SNHLY and CDR2 FYNNEI. V was trimmed by 2 bases and J by 8 bases, leaving 9 bases between them. In the case of this clone: The antigen is not known.

Study-wide findings and caveats: The study designated around 150 TCR beta chains cytomegalovirus-associated. According to a later analysis, TCR clusters from the first cohort tended to co-occur in the 120 or so validation repertoires.

Sequenced sample: PBMCs. The clonotype was recovered from a man aged 25 to 45 in good health and CMV-seronegative. The rearrangement uses TRBV2 and TRBJ1-1; no clear D. DNA for the CDR3: TGTGCCAGCAGTGAACACCGGGGAGAAGCTTTCTTT. This sequence encodes CASSEHRGEAFF.